The next 21 T cell receptor beta chains were all read from a single sample in a study of T cells in Graves' hyperthyroidism and ophthalmopathy. It was RNA transcripts that yielded the amplified TCR beta CDR3 regions. HTBI primers were used for first-round RT-PCR of the TCR CDR3. TCRdb re-analysed the multiplex PCR reads in MiXCR, keeping a single row per CDR3 protein. This table holds roughly 130,000 distinct CDR3 sequences, approximately 20% found once. The sequenced material came from blood. The receptors were gathered from a woman between 45 and 65 years old with Graves' hyperthyroidism that later progressed to Graves' ophthalmopathy.

V is TRBV28 and J is TRBJ2-7; D call uncertain. The CDR3 spans 11 residues. Trimming pared 6 bases from V and 5 bases from J, leaving 8 bases between. Germline V gives CDR1 MDHEN, CDR2 SYDVKM. Here the CDR3 reads CASSSHDEQYF. The CDR3 DNA sequence: TGTGCCAGCAGCTCACATGACGAGCAGTACTTC.

This clonotype showed up many times. The genes are TRBV6-1 and TRBJ1-1, with 7 bases that match TRBD1. CDR1 and CDR2 from the germline V gene are MNHNS and SASEGT. Unmatched junction bases numbered 5, after V lost 5 bases and J lost 2 bases. CDR3 size: 14 residues. Here the CDR3 reads CASSLDRINTEAFF. CDR3 coding DNA: TGTGCCAGCAGTTTGGACAGGATAAACACTGAAGCTTTCTTT.

This clonotype showed up many times. The genes are TRBV28 and TRBJ2-6; D ambiguous. This CDR3 comprises 15 residues. The V end lost 1 base, the J end lost 4 bases, and 8 bases lay between the germline ends. Germline CDR1 and CDR2: MDHEN and SYDVKM. The CDR3 reads CASSLFRAGANVLTF. In DNA, the CDR3 is TGTGCCAGCAGTTTATTCCGGGCAGGGGCCAACGTCCTGACTTTC.

In its sample, this clonotype was seen many times. The chain links TRBV10-3 to TRBJ2-3, with D possibly TRBD2 on 5 matching bases. The CDR3 is 13 amino acids. Germline V gene sequence: CDR1 ENHRY, CDR2 SYGVKD. Deletions cut 7 bases from V and 0 bases from J, with 8 bases between. For the CDR3, the DNA is TGTGCCATCAAAGCGGCTAGCACAGATACGCAGTATTTT. Amino acid sequence: CAIKAASTDTQYF.

This clonotype was observed a few times. The V call is TRBV5-1, the J call TRBJ2-3; 7 bases align to TRBD2. The V segment lost 0 bases and the J segment 3 bases; nucleotides outside the gene matches: 7. Germline CDR1 reads SGHRS; CDR2 reads YFSETQ. The CDR3 has 16 amino acids. CDR3 loop: CASSLGLAAETDTQYF. CDR3 coding DNA: TGCGCCAGCAGCTTGGGCCTAGCGGCGGAAACAGATACGCAGTATTTT.

This clonotype was observed a handful of times. This rearrangement joins TRBV5-1 to TRBJ1-2, with TRBD1 matching 8 bases. Germline values: CDR1 SGHRS, CDR2 YFSETQ. The CDR3 has 14 amino acids. Trimming removed 7 bases from V and 8 bases from J; junction bases left unmatched: 13. Here the CDR3 reads CASRTDMTGEGYTF. Written as DNA, the CDR3 is TGCGCCAGCCGTACGGACATGACAGGGGAGGGCTACACCTTC.

On this clonotype: A much larger clone is a single base away; this may be a read error. The CDR3 ends on some other residue instead of the conserved phenylalanine or tryptophan, so this is likely a read error. V usage is TRBV20-1 and J usage is TRBJ1-1; 8 bases are a match to TRBD1. V lost 6 bases to trimming and J lost 6 bases; unmatched junction nucleotides: 15. This CDR3 has 15 amino acids. Germline V gene data show CDR1 as DFQATT and CDR2 as SNEGSKA (reference sequence). The CDR3 DNA sequence: TGCAGTGCACGCGGGACAGGCTTAAAACGACCTGAAGCTTTCCTT. It translates to CSARGTGLKRPEAFL.

This clonotype came up many times. The chain links TRBV28 to TRBJ2-7; perhaps TRBD2 as D (5 bases). The CDR3 has 14 amino acids. V lost 8 bases to trimming and J lost 4 bases, with 18 bases between them. From germline, CDR1 is MDHEN and CDR2 SYDVKM. For the CDR3, the DNA is TGTGCCAGCGGGAGCGGAGGATCCCTTTACGAGCAGTACTTC. Translated, it gives CASGSGGSLYEQYF.

The table lists this clonotype with a few counts. The chain employs TRBV29-1 and TRBJ2-7; TRBD1 agrees at 10 bases. CDR3 length: 14 amino acids. After removal of 6 bases from V and 2 bases from J, the junction contained 7 bases not matched to a gene. The V gene's germline CDR1 is SQVTM and CDR2 ANQGSEA. The CDR3 DNA is TGCAGCGTCACTCCGGGACAGGGGACCTACGAGCAGTACTTC. Its translation is CSVTPGQGTYEQYF.

This clonotype was seen at least ten times. V gene TRBV28 combines with J gene TRBJ1-4, with a tentative D call TRBD1 (6 bases). The germline V and J ends were trimmed by 4 bases and 4 bases, with 13 bases remaining between them. Germline loops: CDR1 MDHEN, CDR2 SYDVKM. The CDR3 consists of 15 residues. The DNA for the CDR3 is TGTGCCAGCAGTTCCCCCCTAGGGGGTAATGAAAAACTGTTTTTT. Translated, it gives CASSSPLGGNEKLFF.

The chain combines TRBV6-2 or TRBV6-3 with TRBJ2-2, with 8 bases aligning to TRBD1. The CDR3 covers 15 residues. The germline CDR1 and CDR2 sequences are MNHEY and SVGEGT. V shed 2 bases, J shed 1 base, and the junction held 0 bases outside the gene matches. CDR3 loop: CASSYGTGNTGELFF. For the CDR3, the DNA is TGTGCCAGCAGTTACGGGACAGGGAACACCGGGGAGCTGTTTTTT.

The sample holds a few counts of this clonotype. V and J are TRBV12-3 or TRBV12-4 and TRBJ1-1, with a tentative D call TRBD1 (5 bases). The CDR3 covers 14 residues. V was shortened by 2 bases and J by 6 bases, with 13 bases between the two germline ends. DNA of the CDR3: TGTGCCAGCAGTTTAATATCTGGGGGGGCTGAAGCTTTCTTT. It encodes CASSLISGGAEAFF.

In this sample, this clonotype turned up many times. The chain has TRBV11-1 and TRBJ2-7; the D gene is possibly TRBD1 (6 bases). This CDR3 has 15 amino acids. Trimming removed 1 base from V and 2 bases from J, with 12 bases in between. Germline CDR1 is SGHAT and CDR2 is FQDESV (reference sequence). The CDR3 is CASSLDRAHTYEQYF. The CDR3 DNA follows: TGTGCCAGCAGCTTAGACAGGGCCCATACCTACGAGCAGTACTTC.

This clonotype was detected ten times or more. J is TRBJ2-1 and V is TRBV6-1; 10 nucleotides agree with TRBD2. CDR3 size: 16 residues. After removal of 2 bases from V and 8 bases from J, the junction contained 9 bases not matched to a gene. The germline V gene encodes CDR1 MNHNS and CDR2 SASEGT. The CDR3 loop is CASSERASGRLDEQFF. The CDR3 DNA is TGTGCCAGCAGTGAACGGGCTAGCGGGAGACTTGATGAGCAGTTCTTC.

The J gene is TRBJ2-7, the V gene TRBV7-9; D call uncertain. V was trimmed by 1 base and J by 4 bases, leaving 5 bases between them. This CDR3 has 12 amino acids. CDR1 SEHNR and CDR2 FQNEAQ come from the germline V gene (reference sequence). The CDR3 DNA is TGTGCCAGCAGCTTAGAACCATACGAGCAGTACGTC. The encoded protein is CASSLEPYEQYV.

The chain has TRBV11-2 and TRBJ1-1, with 8 bases lining up with TRBD1. Germline values: CDR1 SGHAT, CDR2 FQNNGV. V trimming: 5 bases; J trimming: 6 bases; junction bases outside the gene matches: 8. CDR3 length: 14 residues. CDR3 protein: CASSKLTGVSEAFF. DNA for the CDR3: TGTGCCAGCAGCAAACTGACAGGGGTATCTGAAGCTTTCTTT.

In this sample, this clonotype turned up many times. The rearrangement joins TRBV9 to TRBJ2-1; D assignment may be TRBD1 or TRBD2 (6 bases each). Germline V gene lookup returns CDR1 SGDLS and CDR2 YYNGEE. Trimming cost V 3 bases and J 0 bases, with 16 bases left between them. The length of the CDR3 is 17 residues. In nucleotides, the CDR3 is TGTGCCAGCAGCGCATTGGGGGGCCGTAGCTCCTACAATGAGCAGTTCTTC. Amino acid sequence: CASSALGGRSSYNEQFF.

Ten or more counts support this clonotype. The V and J genes are TRBV28 and TRBJ1-5, with D unresolved. With 5 bases removed from V and 4 bases from J, the gap between germline ends came to 6 bases. Germline CDR1 reads MDHEN; CDR2 reads SYDVKM. CDR3 length equals 12 residues. The CDR3 here is CASSETNQPQHF. CDR3 DNA sequence: TGTGCCAGCAGTGAAACTAATCAGCCCCAGCATTTT.

This clonotype came up many times. The CDR3 nucleotides read TGTGCCAGCTGCCAGGGGGGGTTTCGACTTACAAGGAACACCGGGGAGCTGTTTTTT. Protein: CASCQGGFRLTRNTGELFF. The rearrangement joins TRBV12-3 or TRBV12-4 to TRBJ2-2; the D gene could be TRBD1 or TRBD2 (7 bases each). V gave up 8 bases and J gave up 1 base, with 26 bases separating them. The CDR3 length is 19 residues.

At least ten counts were recorded for this clonotype. The chain is built from TRBV7-2 and TRBJ2-5; 8 nucleotides match TRBD2. The germline V gene encodes CDR1 SGHTA and CDR2 FQGNSA. V lost 4 bases and J lost 5; bases outside the gene matches: 12. The CDR3 runs 16 residues. The CDR3 spells CASSSRSAGAGETQYF. In nucleotides, the CDR3 is TGTGCCAGCAGCTCGAGATCAGCGGGAGCTGGGGAGACCCAGTACTTC.

The chain joins TRBV15 to TRBJ1-2; D unclear. The CDR3 totals 12 residues. Germline V CDR1 and CDR2: LNHNV, YYDKDF (reference sequence). Between the trimmed V and J ends, which lost 0 bases and 5 bases, there was a span of 4 bases. CDR3 in DNA: TGTGCCACCAGCAGAGATCAGTATGGCTACACCTTC. This gives the protein CATSRDQYGYTF.